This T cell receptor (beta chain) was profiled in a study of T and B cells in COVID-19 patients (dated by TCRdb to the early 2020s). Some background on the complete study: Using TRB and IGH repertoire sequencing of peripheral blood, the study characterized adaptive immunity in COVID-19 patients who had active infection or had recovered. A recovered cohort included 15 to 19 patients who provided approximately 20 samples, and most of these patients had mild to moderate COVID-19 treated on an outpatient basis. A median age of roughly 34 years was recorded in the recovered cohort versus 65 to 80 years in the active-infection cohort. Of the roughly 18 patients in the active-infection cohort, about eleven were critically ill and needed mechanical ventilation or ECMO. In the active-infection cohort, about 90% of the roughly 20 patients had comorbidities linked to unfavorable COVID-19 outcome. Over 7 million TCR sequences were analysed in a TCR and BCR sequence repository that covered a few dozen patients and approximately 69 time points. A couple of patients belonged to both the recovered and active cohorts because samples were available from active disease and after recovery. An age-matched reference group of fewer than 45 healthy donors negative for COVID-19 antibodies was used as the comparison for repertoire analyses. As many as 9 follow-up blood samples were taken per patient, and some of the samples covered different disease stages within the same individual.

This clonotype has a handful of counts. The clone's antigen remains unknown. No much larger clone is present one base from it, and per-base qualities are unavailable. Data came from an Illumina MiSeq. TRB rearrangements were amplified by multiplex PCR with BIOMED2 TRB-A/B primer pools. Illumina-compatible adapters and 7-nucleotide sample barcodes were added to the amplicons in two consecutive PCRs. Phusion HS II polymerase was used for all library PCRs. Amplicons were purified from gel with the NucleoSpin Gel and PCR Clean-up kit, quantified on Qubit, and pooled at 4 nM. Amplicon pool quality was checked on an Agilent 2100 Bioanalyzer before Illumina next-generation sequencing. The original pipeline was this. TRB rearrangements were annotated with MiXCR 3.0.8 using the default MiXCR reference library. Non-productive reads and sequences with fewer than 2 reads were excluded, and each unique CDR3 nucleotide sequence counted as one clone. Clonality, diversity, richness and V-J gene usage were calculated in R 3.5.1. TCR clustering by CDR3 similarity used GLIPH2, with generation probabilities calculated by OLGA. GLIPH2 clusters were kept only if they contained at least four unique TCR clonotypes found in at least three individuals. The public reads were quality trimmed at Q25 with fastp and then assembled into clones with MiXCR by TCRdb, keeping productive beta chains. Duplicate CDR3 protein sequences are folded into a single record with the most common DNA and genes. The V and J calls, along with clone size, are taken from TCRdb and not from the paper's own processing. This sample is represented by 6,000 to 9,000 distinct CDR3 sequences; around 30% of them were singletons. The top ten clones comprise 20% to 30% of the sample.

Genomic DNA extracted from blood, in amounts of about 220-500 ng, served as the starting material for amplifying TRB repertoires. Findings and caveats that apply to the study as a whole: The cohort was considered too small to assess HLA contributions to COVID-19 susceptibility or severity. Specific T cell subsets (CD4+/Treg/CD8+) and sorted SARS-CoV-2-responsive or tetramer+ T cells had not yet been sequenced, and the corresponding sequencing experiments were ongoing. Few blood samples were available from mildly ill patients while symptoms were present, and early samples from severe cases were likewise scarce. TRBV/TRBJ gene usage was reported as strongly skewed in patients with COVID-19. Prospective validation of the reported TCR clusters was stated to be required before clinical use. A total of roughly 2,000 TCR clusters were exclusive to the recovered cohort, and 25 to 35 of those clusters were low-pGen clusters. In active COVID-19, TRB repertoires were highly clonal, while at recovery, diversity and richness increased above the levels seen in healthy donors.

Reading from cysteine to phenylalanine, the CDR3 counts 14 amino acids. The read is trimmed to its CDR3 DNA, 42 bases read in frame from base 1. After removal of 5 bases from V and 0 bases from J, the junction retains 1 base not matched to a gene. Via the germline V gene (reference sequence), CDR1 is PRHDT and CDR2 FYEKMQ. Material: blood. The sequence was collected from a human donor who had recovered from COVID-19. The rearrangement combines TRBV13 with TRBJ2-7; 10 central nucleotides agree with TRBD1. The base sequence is TGTGCCAGCAGCGGACAGGGGGACTCCTACGAGCAGTACTTC. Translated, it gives CASSGQGDSYEQYF.